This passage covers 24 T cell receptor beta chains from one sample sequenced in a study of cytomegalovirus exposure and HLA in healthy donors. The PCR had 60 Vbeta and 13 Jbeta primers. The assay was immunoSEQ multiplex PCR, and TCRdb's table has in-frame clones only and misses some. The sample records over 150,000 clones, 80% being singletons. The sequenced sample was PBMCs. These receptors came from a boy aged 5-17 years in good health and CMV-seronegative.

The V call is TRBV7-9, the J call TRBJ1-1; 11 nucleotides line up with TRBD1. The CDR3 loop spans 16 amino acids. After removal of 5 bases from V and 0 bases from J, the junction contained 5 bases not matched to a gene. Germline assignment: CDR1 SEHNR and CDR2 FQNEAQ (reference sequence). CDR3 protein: CASSPGQGVLNTEAFF. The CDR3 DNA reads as TGTGCCAGCAGCCCGGGACAGGGGGTCCTGAACACTGAAGCTTTCTTT. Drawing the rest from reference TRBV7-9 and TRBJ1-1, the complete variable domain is DTGVSQNPRHKITKRGQNVTFRCDPISEHNRLYWYRQTLGQGPEFLTYFQNEAQLEKSRLLSDRFSAERPKGSFSTLEIQRTEQGDSAMYLCASSPGQGVLNTEAFFGQGTRLTVV.

The CDR3 here is CASSLDRGRGTEAFF. CDR3 bases: TGTGCCAGCAGTTTGGACAGGGGCCGGGGAACTGAAGCTTTCTTT. This chain connects TRBV28 to TRBJ1-1; 9 bases line up with TRBD1. V shed 3 bases, J shed 5 bases, and the junction held 7 bases outside the gene matches. Germline-derived CDR1 and CDR2 are MDHEN and SYDVKM. CDR3 size: 15 residues. Complete variable domain (other parts from reference TRBV28 and TRBJ1-1): DVKVTQSSRYLVKRTGEKVFLECVQDMDHENMFWYRQDPGLGLRLIYFSYDVKMKEKGDIPEGYSVSREKKERFSLILESASTNQTSMYLCASSLDRGRGTEAFFGQGTRLTVV.

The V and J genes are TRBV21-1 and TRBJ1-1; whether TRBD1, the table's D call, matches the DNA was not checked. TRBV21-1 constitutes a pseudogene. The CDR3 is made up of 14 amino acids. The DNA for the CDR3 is TGTGCCAGCAGCAAGTCTTACAGGGGTGATGAAGCTTTCTTT. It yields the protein CASSKSYRGDEAFF.

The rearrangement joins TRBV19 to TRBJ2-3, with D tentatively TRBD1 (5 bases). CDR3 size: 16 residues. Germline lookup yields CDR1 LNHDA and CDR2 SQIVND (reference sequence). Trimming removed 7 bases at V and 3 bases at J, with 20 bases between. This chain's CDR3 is CASTKGNPGWTDTQYF. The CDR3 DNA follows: TGTGCCAGTACCAAGGGGAACCCAGGGTGGACAGATACGCAGTATTTT. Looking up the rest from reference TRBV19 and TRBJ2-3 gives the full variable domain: DGGITQSPKYLFRKEGQNVTLSCEQNLNHDAMYWYRQDPGQGLRLIYYSQIVNDFQKGDIAEGYSVSREKKESFPLTVTSAQKNPTAFYLCASTKGNPGWTDTQYFGPGTRLTVL.

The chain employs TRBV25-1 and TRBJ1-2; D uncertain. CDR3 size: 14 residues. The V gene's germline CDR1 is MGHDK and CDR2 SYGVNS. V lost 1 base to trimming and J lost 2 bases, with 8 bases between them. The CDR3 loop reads CASSELAGNYGYTF. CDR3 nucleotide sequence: TGTGCCAGCAGTGAATTAGCGGGGAACTATGGCTACACCTTC.

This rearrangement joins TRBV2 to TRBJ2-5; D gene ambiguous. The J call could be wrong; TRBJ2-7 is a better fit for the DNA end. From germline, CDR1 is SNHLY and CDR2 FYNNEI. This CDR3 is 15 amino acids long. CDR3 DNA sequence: TGTGCCAGCACCCTCCGTCGGGTTGGGGCCTACGAGCAGTACTTC. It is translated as CASTLRRVGAYEQYF.

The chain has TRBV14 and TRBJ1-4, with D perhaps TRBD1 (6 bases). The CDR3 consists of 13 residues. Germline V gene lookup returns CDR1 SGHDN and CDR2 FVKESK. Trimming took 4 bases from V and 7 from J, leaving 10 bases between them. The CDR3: CASSRTEGEKLFF. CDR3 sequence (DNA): TGTGCCAGCAGCCGGACAGAGGGTGAAAAACTGTTTTTT. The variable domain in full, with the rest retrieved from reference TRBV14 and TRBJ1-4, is EAGVTQFPSHSVIEKGQTVTLRCDPISGHDNLYWYRRVMGKEIKFLLHFVKESKQDESGMPNNRFLAERTGGTYSTLKVQPAELEDSGVYFCASSRTEGEKLFFGSGTQLSVL.

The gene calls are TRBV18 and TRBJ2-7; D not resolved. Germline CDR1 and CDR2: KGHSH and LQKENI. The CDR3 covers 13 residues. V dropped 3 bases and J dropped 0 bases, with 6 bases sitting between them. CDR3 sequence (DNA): TGTGCCAGCTCACCCGCTAGCTCCTACGAGCAGTACTTC. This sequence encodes CASSPASSYEQYF.

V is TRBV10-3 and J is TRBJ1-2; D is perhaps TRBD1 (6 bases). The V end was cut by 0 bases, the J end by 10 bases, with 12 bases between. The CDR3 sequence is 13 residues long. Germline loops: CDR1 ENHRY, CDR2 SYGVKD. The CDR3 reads CAISESERTVYTF. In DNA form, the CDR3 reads TGTGCCATCAGTGAGTCGGAACGGACAGTCTACACCTTC.

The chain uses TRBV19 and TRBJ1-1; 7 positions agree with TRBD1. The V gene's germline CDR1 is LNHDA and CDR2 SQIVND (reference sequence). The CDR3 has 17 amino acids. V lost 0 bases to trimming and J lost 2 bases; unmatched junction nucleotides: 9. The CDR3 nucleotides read TGTGCCAGTAGTATAGATAGGTGGCAGGGGGTAAACACTGAAGCTTTCTTT. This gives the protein CASSIDRWQGVNTEAFF.

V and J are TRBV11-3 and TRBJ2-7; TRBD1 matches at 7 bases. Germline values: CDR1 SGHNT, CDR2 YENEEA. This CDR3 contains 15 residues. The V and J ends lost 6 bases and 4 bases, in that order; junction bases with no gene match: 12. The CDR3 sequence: CASRPGRAGGYEQYF. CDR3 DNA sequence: TGTGCCAGCAGGCCCGGCCGGGCAGGGGGATACGAGCAGTACTTC.

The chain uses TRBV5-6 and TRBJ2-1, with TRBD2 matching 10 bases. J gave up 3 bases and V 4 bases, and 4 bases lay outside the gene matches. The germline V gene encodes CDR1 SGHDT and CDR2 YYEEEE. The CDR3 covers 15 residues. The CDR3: CASSILAGVYNEQFF. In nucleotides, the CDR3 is TGTGCCAGCAGCATTCTAGCGGGGGTCTACAATGAGCAGTTCTTC.

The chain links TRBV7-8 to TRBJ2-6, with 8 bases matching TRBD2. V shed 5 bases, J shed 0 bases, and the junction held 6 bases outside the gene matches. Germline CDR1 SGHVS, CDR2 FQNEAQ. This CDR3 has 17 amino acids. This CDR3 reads CASSGSGGLSGANVLTF. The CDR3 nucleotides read TGTGCCAGCAGCGGCAGCGGGGGCCTCTCTGGGGCCAACGTCCTGACTTTC.

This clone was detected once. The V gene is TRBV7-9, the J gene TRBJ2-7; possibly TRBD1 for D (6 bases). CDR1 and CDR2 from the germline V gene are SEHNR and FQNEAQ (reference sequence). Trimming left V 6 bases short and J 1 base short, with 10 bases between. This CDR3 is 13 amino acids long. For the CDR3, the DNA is TGTGCCAGCAGACCGGGACAATCCTACGAGCAGTACTTC. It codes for CASRPGQSYEQYF.

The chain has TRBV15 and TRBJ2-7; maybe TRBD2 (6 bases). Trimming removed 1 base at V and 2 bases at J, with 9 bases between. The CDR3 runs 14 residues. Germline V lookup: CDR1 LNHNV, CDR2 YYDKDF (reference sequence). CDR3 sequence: CATSRGRGTYEQYF. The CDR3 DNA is TGTGCCACCAGCAGAGGGAGGGGTACCTACGAGCAGTACTTC.

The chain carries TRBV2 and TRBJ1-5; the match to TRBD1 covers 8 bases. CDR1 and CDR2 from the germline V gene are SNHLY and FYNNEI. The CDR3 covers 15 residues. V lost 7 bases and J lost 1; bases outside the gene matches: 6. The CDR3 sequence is CASTRDRRSNQPQHF. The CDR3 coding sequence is TGTGCCAGCACCCGGGACAGGCGAAGCAATCAGCCCCAGCATTTT.

The CDR3 sequence: CAWSVNVGGGGEQFF. The CDR3 DNA is TGTGCCTGGAGTGTTAACGTAGGGGGGGGCGGCGAGCAGTTCTTC. V gene TRBV30 combines with J gene TRBJ2-1; tentative D call: TRBD2 (7 bases). V dropped 0 bases and J dropped 10 bases, with 19 bases sitting between them. CDR1 GTSNPN and CDR2 SVGIG come from the germline V gene (reference sequence). The CDR3 is made up of 15 amino acids. Together with reference TRBV30 and TRBJ2-1, the CDR3 gives the full variable domain: SQTIHQWPATLVQPVGSPLSLECTVEGTSNPNLYWYRQAAGRGLQLLFYSVGIGQISSEVPQNLSASRPQDRQFILSSKKLLLSDSGFYLCAWSVNVGGGGEQFFGPGTRLTVL.

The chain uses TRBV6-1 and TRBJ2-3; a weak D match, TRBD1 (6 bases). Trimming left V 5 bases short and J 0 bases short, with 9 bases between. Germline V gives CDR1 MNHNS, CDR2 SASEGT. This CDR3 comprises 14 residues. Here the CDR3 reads CASSRTASTDTQYF. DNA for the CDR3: TGTGCCAGCAGTAGGACAGCTAGCACAGATACGCAGTATTTT.

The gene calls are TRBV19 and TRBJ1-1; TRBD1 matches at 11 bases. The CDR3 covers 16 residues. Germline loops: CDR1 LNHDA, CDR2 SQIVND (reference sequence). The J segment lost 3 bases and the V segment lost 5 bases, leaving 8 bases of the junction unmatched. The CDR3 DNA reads TGTGCCAGTAGTCCGGACAGGGGGCGAGGCGACACTGAAGCTTTCTTT. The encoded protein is CASSPDRGRGDTEAFF.

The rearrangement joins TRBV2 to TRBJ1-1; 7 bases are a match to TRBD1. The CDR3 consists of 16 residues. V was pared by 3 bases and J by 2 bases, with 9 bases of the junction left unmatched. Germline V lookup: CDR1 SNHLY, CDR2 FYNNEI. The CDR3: CASSEPLQGVNTEAFF. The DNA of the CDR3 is TGTGCCAGCAGTGAGCCTTTGCAGGGGGTAAACACTGAAGCTTTCTTT. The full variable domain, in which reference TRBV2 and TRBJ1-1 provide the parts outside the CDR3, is EPEVTQTPSHQVTQMGQEVILRCVPISNHLYFYWYRQILGQKVEFLVSFYNNEISEKSEIFDDQFSVERPDGSNFTLKIRSTKLEDSAMYFCASSEPLQGVNTEAFFGQGTRLTVV.

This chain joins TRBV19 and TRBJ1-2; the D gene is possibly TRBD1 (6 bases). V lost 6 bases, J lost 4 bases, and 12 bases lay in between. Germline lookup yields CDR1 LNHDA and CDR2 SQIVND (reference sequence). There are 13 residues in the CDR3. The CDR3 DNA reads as TGTGCCAGTAGAAGACAGGAGTTCTATGGCTACACCTTC. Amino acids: CASRRQEFYGYTF. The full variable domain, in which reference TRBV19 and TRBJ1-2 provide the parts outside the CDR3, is DGGITQSPKYLFRKEGQNVTLSCEQNLNHDAMYWYRQDPGQGLRLIYYSQIVNDFQKGDIAEGYSVSREKKESFPLTVTSAQKNPTAFYLCASRRQEFYGYTFGSGTRLTVV.

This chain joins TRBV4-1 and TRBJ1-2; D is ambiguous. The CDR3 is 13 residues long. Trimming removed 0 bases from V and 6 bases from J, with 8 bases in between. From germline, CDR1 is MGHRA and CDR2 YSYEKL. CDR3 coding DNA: TGCGCCAGCAGCCAAGAGGGCCAGGATGGCTACACCTTC. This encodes CASSQEGQDGYTF.

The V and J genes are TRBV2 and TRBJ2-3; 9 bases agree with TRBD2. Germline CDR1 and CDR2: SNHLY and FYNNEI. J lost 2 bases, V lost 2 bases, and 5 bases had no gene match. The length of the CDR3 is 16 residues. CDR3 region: CASSEMLAGITDTQYF. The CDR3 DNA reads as TGTGCCAGCAGTGAAATGCTAGCGGGGATCACAGATACGCAGTATTTT.

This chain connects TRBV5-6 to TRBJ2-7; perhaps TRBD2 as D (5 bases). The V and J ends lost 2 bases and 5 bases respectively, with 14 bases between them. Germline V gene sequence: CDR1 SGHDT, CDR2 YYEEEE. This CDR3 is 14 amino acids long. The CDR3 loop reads CASSLRGPEDEQYF. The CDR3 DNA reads TGTGCCAGCAGCTTACGGGGTCCCGAGGACGAGCAGTACTTC.